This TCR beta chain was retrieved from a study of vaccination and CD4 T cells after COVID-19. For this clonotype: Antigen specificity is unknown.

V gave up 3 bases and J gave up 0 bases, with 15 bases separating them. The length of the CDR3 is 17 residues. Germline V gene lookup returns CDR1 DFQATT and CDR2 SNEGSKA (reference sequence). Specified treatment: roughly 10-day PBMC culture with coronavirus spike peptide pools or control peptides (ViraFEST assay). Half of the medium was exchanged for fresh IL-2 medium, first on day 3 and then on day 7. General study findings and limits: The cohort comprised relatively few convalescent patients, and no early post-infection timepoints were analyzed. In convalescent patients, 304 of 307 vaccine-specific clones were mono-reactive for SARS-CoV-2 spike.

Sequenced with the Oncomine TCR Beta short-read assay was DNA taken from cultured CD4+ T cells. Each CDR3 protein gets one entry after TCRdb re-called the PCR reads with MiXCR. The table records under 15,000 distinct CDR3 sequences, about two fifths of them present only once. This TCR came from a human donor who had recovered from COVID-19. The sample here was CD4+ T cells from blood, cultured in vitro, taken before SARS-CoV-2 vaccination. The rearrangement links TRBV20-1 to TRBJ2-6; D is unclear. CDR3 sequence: CSASAGALSSGANVLTF. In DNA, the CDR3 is TGCAGTGCTAGCGCAGGCGCCCTGAGCTCTGGGGCCAACGTCCTGACTTTC.